The rows below give T cell receptor beta chains drawn from one sample of a study of T cell changes during pregnancy in multiple sclerosis. TCRdb's copy holds only in-frame clones and misses some; the assay was immunoSEQ multiplex PCR. The table shows about 60,000 clones, with about 90% occurring only once. The material was CD4+ T cells from peripheral blood mononuclear cells, obtained in the second trimester of pregnancy. Receptor source: a female donor with multiple sclerosis, enrolled in a pregnancy study. Both conserved end residues are part of each CDR3. The D gene is left open where the match is weak. Size values are once, few and many counts, or a class for expanded clones, and some rows have none.

TRBV11-3,TRBJ2-3,.,.,TGTGCCAGCAGCTTGTCTGTCCCTAGCACAGATACGCAGTATTTT,CASSLSVPSTDTQYF
TRBV5-1,TRBJ2-7,once,.,TGCGCCAGCAGCTTGGGGCGGGATCCCTACGAGCAGTACTTC,CASSLGRDPYEQYF
TRBV7-9,TRBJ2-3,.,TRBD1,TGTGCCAGCAGCTTAGAGGGACAGGGGTGGTCAGATACGCAGTATTTT,CASSLEGQGWSDTQYF
TRBV30,TRBJ1-1,.,.,TGTGCCTGGACCCAGCGGAACACTGAAGCTTTCTTT,CAWTQRNTEAFF
TRBV5-1,TRBJ2-3,.,.,TGCGCCAGCAGCTTGGGGGGCCAAGATACGCAGTATTTT,CASSLGGQDTQYF
TRBV2,TRBJ2-6,.,.,TGTGCCAGCAGGGCCCGACTCTCTGGGGCCAACGTCCTGACTTTC,CASRARLSGANVLTF
TRBV6-1,TRBJ1-6,.,TRBD1,TGTGCCAGCAGTGAGGCAGGGGGCAGTAATTCACCCCTCCACTTT,CASSEAGGSNSPLHF
TRBV18,TRBJ2-1,.,.,TGTGCCAGCTCACCGGGACTTCACAATGAGCAGTTCTTC,CASSPGLHNEQFF
TRBV19,TRBJ2-3,.,TRBD1,TGTGCCAGTAGGGGACAGGGGACAGATACGCAGTATTTT,CASRGQGTDTQYF
TRBV7-9,TRBJ1-1,.,.,TGTGCCAGCAGCGGCCGGGCCGGGGGGACTGAAGCTTTCTTT,CASSGRAGGTEAFF